This T cell receptor (beta chain) was found in a study of early T cells in non-severe SARS-CoV-2 infection. Background on the study: Sequenced material consisted of bulk RNA (from unsorted whole blood), and chains were unpaired. General study points: Reliance on VDJdb matching favored anti-spike CD8 responses; private and CD4 specificities were missed.

This clonotype was observed many times. Antigen: not known. The CDR3 runs 17 residues. CDR1 is SEHNR, CDR2 FQNEAQ, per germline (reference sequence). Trimming left V 1 base short and J 6 bases short, with 16 bases between. Individual cDNA molecules were tagged with unique molecular identifiers, the study reported. TCRdb fed the 5' RACE reads into MiXCR, producing one record per CDR3 protein. The sample yields roughly 80,000 distinct CDR3 sequences, more than 7.5% seen once. Specimen: whole blood. The chain uses TRBV7-9 and TRBJ1-6, with D perhaps matching TRBD1 (5 bases). This receptor was taken from an adult who was a healthcare worker with PCR-confirmed SARS-CoV-2 infection or an uninfected control (not recorded which). The CDR3 nucleotides read TGTGCCAGCAGCTTAGTAACGGGGCGCGGCGGTAATTCACCCCTCCACTTT. Translated, it gives CASSLVTGRGGNSPLHF.